Listed here is a single T cell receptor (beta chain). Its antigen has not been determined. Base quality data are lacking; no much larger clone is found one base away. The CDR3 regions of human TCRbeta chains were analyzed by immunosequencing. Per the original workflow: Repertoire TCRs were checked for matches against a reference library of SARS-CoV-2-specific TCRs that had been generated using the MIRA antigen-specificity platform. Breadth was defined as the fraction of unique TCRs that were SARS-CoV-2-associated. Depth was defined as the fraction of total T cells that were SARS-CoV-2-associated. Using the MIRA data, each spike-specific TCR was assigned both to the spike region to which the TCR was reactive and to a CD4 or CD8 class. Log10-transformed breadth and depth values were compared by one-way ANOVA with Sidak's multiple comparisons tests. Not all clones reach the TCRdb copy of this immuneACCESS table, which keeps in-frame sequences only. Checked studies attribute under half of the gap to unresolved V genes and leave the rest unexplained. That table is the source of V, J and clone size, and D and trimming were worked out from the DNA. The table for this sample lists roughly 140,000 clones; 92% of them were counted only once. The leading ten clones occupy approximately 1.5% of the sample.

These data are taken from a study of T cell responses to AZD1222 COVID-19 vaccine (dated by TCRdb to about 2021). With respect to the entire study: AZD1222 recipients whose second dose came at about 4 weeks and those whose second dose came at about 12 weeks were combined into one group, since spike-specific TCR depth and breadth did not differ between the two schedules. TCR sequencing was performed for approximately 240 trial participants, of whom about 210 were given two doses of AZD1222 and 26 were given two doses of MenACWY control vaccine. Trial participants were enrolled by age into subgroups of 18-55, 56-69 and 70-plus years, and around 150, 29 and 61 TCR-sequenced participants, respectively, were included in these subgroups.

The time point label here, explained by the study, means: baseline before first vaccination. Samples from vaccinated people were obtained from the UK trials COV001 and COV002, which included a single-blind randomized controlled phase 2/3 trial of AZD1222 (ChAdOx1 nCoV-19) in healthy adults. For TCRbeta chain sequencing, PBMC samples from trial participants were taken at day 0 and at day 28 after the second dose. The CDR3 sequence holds 16 residues, the cysteine and phenylalanine included. This entry keeps only the CDR3 DNA: 48 bases, framed from base 1. As encoded in the germline V gene, CDR1 is MDHEN while CDR2 is SYDVKM. The trim is 5 bases for V and 3 bases for J, with a gap of 17 bases between the germline ends. The full study reports these points: Conclusions about previously exposed vaccinees are limited, since just five to seven AZD1222 recipients were seropositive for SARS-CoV-2 at baseline. After two AZD1222 doses, spike-specific TCR breadth and depth were significantly higher than at day 0 and than in MenACWY recipients. Participants were mostly white British and included more females than males, and it was suggested by the authors that clonal diversity may have been underestimated. Vaccine-associated CD4 TCRs spanned the whole spike protein, with dominant responses in regions 160-218 and 743-854. Because no day 14 peak-response samples were available, the repertoires could be characterized only after the peak T cell response. Reportedly, close to half of the unique spike-specific TCRs recognized epitopes lying outside the regions that are mutated in the B.1.351 and B.1.1.7 variants. The 56-69-year group was small, and its depth increase did not reach significance, likely because of low power.

The chain couples TRBV28 to TRBJ1-3; a weak D assignment points to TRBD1 (5 bases agree). The source material was peripheral blood, sampled on day 0 of AZD1222 vaccination. The receptor was isolated from an adult in good health. CDR3 sequence: CASSSFGGLFGNTIYF. DNA sequence: TGTGCCAGCAGTAGTTTTGGGGGACTCTTTGGAAACACCATATATTTT.